The 25 T cell receptor beta chains given below trace back to one sample, sequenced in a study of a mutant IDH1 vaccine in newly diagnosed glioma. These TCRs are of unknown antigen specificity. Stated time point: week 5, during vaccination. Every single dose of the vaccine, 300 ug of mutant IDH1 20-mer peptide, came with topical imiquimod. The assay was immunoSEQ multiplex PCR, and TCRdb's table has in-frame clones only and misses some. The sample lists roughly 40,000 clones, approximately 90% occurring once. This material consisted of PBMCs, taken from a glioma patient whose treatment included an IDH1 peptide vaccine. These receptors were collected from a man aged 50 to 60 with glioma.

The genes are TRBV30 and TRBJ2-7; 14 nucleotides line up with TRBD2. The CDR3 is made up of 14 amino acids. Trimming cost V 7 bases and J 4 bases; bases outside gene matches: 6. The germline V gene has CDR1 GTSNPN and CDR2 SVGIG (reference sequence). The CDR3 DNA follows: TGTGCCTCCGCGGGACTAGCGGGGGTATACGAGCAGTACTTC. Translating it yields CASAGLAGVYEQYF.

The chain combines TRBV4-3 with TRBJ2-3, with D uncertain. The germline gives CDR1 LGHNA, CDR2 YSLEER. Trimming cost V 0 bases and J 0 bases, with 13 bases left between them. This CDR3 is 17 amino acids long. The CDR3 loop reads CASSQDPVGSSTDTQYF. DNA for the CDR3: TGCGCCAGCAGCCAAGATCCCGTCGGATCTAGCACAGATACGCAGTATTTT.

The CDR3 nucleotides are TGTGCCAGCAGCCGCGGATCGGGGGGGCTCTTCTACGAGCAGTACTTC. Encoded protein: CASSRGSGGLFYEQYF. V and J are TRBV5-4 and TRBJ2-7; TRBD2 agrees at 8 bases. The germline V gene encodes CDR1 SGHNT and CDR2 YYREEE (reference sequence). This CDR3 has 16 amino acids. V was pared by 4 bases and J by 3 bases, with 12 bases of the junction left unmatched.

This clone was counted a single time. The chain has TRBV19 and TRBJ2-2; TRBD1 aligns across 9 bases. In germline, CDR1 is LNHDA, CDR2 SQIVND (reference sequence). This CDR3 contains 14 residues. J gave up 5 bases and V 6 bases, and 4 bases lay outside the gene matches. CDR3 nucleotide sequence: TGTGCCAGTAGCTGGGACAGGGCTACCGGGGAGCTGTTTTTT. It is translated as CASSWDRATGELFF. Full variable domain (outside the CDR3, taken from reference TRBV19 and TRBJ2-2): DGGITQSPKYLFRKEGQNVTLSCEQNLNHDAMYWYRQDPGQGLRLIYYSQIVNDFQKGDIAEGYSVSREKKESFPLTVTSAQKNPTAFYLCASSWDRATGELFFGEGSRLTVL.

In DNA form, the CDR3 reads TGTGCCAGTAGTCCGAGGGCCCTCTCCCCCTACGAGCAGTACTTC. Amino acid sequence: CASSPRALSPYEQYF. The rearrangement links TRBV19 to TRBJ2-7; a possible D gene is TRBD2 (5 bases). The germline gives CDR1 LNHDA, CDR2 SQIVND (reference sequence). V gave up 5 bases and J gave up 2 bases, with 16 bases separating them. The CDR3 is made up of 15 amino acids.

The V and J genes are TRBV6-5 and TRBJ1-4; tentatively, D is TRBD1 (5 bases). The germline V gene encodes CDR1 MNHEY and CDR2 SVGAGI. The V end lost 8 bases, the J end lost 1 base, and 14 bases lay between the germline ends. The CDR3 is 15 residues long. In DNA, the CDR3 is TGTGCCAGCGGTTTCATGGGGGAAACTAATGAAAAACTGTTTTTT. Residues: CASGFMGETNEKLFF.

The gene calls are TRBV7-3 and TRBJ1-1; D remains ambiguous. Trimming took 5 bases from V and 3 from J, leaving 10 bases between them. CDR1 and CDR2 from the germline V gene are SGHTA and FQGTGA. The CDR3 has 13 amino acids. This chain's CDR3 is CASSPQRDTEAFF. The CDR3 DNA is TGTGCCAGCAGCCCCCAACGAGACACTGAAGCTTTCTTT.

This chain connects TRBV6-5 to TRBJ2-5; possibly TRBD1 or TRBD2 for D (7 bases each). The CDR3 sequence is 14 residues long. The germline CDR1 and CDR2 sequences are MNHEY and SVGAGI. V was cut by 6 bases and J by 6 bases, with 17 bases left in between. CDR3 protein: CASSPRGGKQTQYF. In DNA, the CDR3 is TGTGCCAGCAGCCCCAGGGGGGGGAAACAGACCCAGTACTTC.

The V call is TRBV6-5, the J call TRBJ1-5, with D possibly TRBD1 on 6 matching bases. Germline CDR1 reads MNHEY; CDR2 reads SVGAGI. The V gene lost 4 bases and the J gene lost 1 base, with 8 bases spanning the gap. This CDR3 spans 14 amino acids. CDR3 DNA sequence: TGTGCCAGCAGTTCAAGGGGGAGCAATCAGCCCCAGCATTTT. Translating gives CASSSRGSNQPQHF.

The chain is built from TRBV7-2 and TRBJ1-5; a weak D match, TRBD1 (6 bases). V was trimmed by 6 bases and J by 5 bases, leaving 8 bases between them. Germline assignment: CDR1 SGHTA and CDR2 FQGNSA. This CDR3 region has 12 residues. CDR3 sequence reads: CASSPGDQPQHF. CDR3 in DNA: TGTGCCAGCAGTCCAGGGGATCAGCCCCAGCATTTT.

The genes are TRBV4-3 and TRBJ2-7; 9 nucleotides line up with TRBD1. Germline lookup yields CDR1 LGHNA and CDR2 YSLEER. The V segment lost 2 bases and the J segment 5 bases; nucleotides outside the gene matches: 4. This CDR3 has 14 amino acids. The CDR3 DNA sequence: TGCGCCAGCAGCCAAAGGACAGGGGAGGACGAGCAGTACTTC. As protein: CASSQRTGEDEQYF.

The chain carries TRBV4-1 and TRBJ2-1; the D gene is possibly TRBD2 (6 bases). The V and J ends lost 1 base and 4 bases respectively, with 11 bases between them. Germline V CDR1 and CDR2: MGHRA, YSYEKL. CDR3 length: 15 amino acids. In DNA, the CDR3 is TGCGCCAGCAGCCAAGCCCGCGGGGATTACAATGAGCAGTTCTTC. Amino acids: CASSQARGDYNEQFF.

The chain carries TRBV7-2 and TRBJ2-2, with 9 bases aligning to TRBD1. The junction had 4 bases not matched to a gene; V was cut back by 7 bases and J by 1 base. This CDR3 comprises 15 residues. Germline CDR1 is SGHTA and CDR2 is FQGNSA. CDR3 sequence: CASTGTGMNTGELFF. Here the CDR3 DNA reads TGTGCCAGCACCGGGACAGGGATGAACACCGGGGAGCTGTTTTTT.

CDR3 residues: CASSIEKNRGKLVGYTF. The CDR3, as DNA: TGTGCCAGTAGTATAGAGAAGAACAGGGGAAAGTTGGTCGGCTACACCTTC. The V gene is TRBV19, the J gene TRBJ1-2, with TRBD1 matching 7 bases. The germline V gene has CDR1 LNHDA and CDR2 SQIVND (reference sequence). The trim removed 0 bases at V and 8 bases at J, leaving 15 bases unmatched. The CDR3 extends over 17 amino acids. Drawing the rest from reference TRBV19 and TRBJ1-2, the complete variable domain is DGGITQSPKYLFRKEGQNVTLSCEQNLNHDAMYWYRQDPGQGLRLIYYSQIVNDFQKGDIAEGYSVSREKKESFPLTVTSAQKNPTAFYLCASSIEKNRGKLVGYTFGSGTRLTVV.

This clone was seen just once. The rearrangement joins TRBV5-3 to TRBJ2-5, with D possibly being TRBD1 (5 bases). Being an ORF, TRBV5-3 has a function that is uncertain. The V end was cut by 4 bases, the J end by 2 bases, with 12 bases between. The CDR3 sequence is 14 residues long. CDR3 bases: TGTGCCAGAAGCCTGCCGACAGTGCAAGAGACCCAGTACTTC. Its protein is CARSLPTVQETQYF.

The V and J genes are TRBV5-1 and TRBJ1-4; D not resolved. Between the trimmed V and J ends, which lost 0 bases and 8 bases, there was a span of 11 bases. CDR3 length equals 14 residues. CDR1 SGHRS and CDR2 YFSETQ come from the germline V gene. In DNA form, the CDR3 reads TGCGCCAGCAGCTTGGAGGGCGTAGGGGAAAAACTGTTTTTT. Translated: CASSLEGVGEKLFF.

The rearrangement links TRBV15 to TRBJ1-2; 9 bases map to TRBD1. V gave up 0 bases and J gave up 3 bases; unmatched junction bases: 11. This CDR3 spans 18 amino acids. From germline, CDR1 is LNHNV and CDR2 YYDKDF (reference sequence). CDR3 sequence: CATSREDRGKDFDYGYTF. CDR3 sequence (DNA): TGTGCCACCAGCAGAGAGGACAGGGGAAAGGATTTTGACTATGGCTACACCTTC.

This clone was detected once. This sequence joins TRBV28 and TRBJ2-7; D possibly uses TRBD1 or TRBD2 (5 bases each). There are 14 residues in the CDR3. CDR1 and CDR2 (germline): MDHEN, SYDVKM. Trimming removed 7 bases at V and 1 base at J, with 14 bases between. CDR3 region: CASTYRGRSYEQYF. In DNA form, the CDR3 reads TGTGCCAGCACCTACCGGGGCCGATCCTACGAGCAGTACTTC. Based on the CDR3 plus reference TRBV28 and TRBJ2-7, the full variable domain is DVKVTQSSRYLVKRTGEKVFLECVQDMDHENMFWYRQDPGLGLRLIYFSYDVKMKEKGDIPEGYSVSREKKERFSLILESASTNQTSMYLCASTYRGRSYEQYFGPGTRLTVT.

The V gene is TRBV6-5, the J gene TRBJ1-5; D is perhaps TRBD1 (6 bases). Germline V gene data show CDR1 as MNHEY and CDR2 as SVGAGI. The CDR3 loop spans 15 amino acids. The ends were cut back, 6 bases at V and 3 bases at J, with 15 bases in the middle. For the CDR3, the DNA is TGTGCCAGCAGGGACACAGGGTTTCACAATCAGCCCCAGCATTTT. Its translation: CASRDTGFHNQPQHF.

This chain links TRBV27 with TRBJ2-5; D perhaps matches TRBD1 (6 bases). The CDR3 consists of 15 residues. V lost 4 bases, J lost 2 bases, and 14 bases lay in between. The germline V gene encodes CDR1 MNHEY and CDR2 SMNVEV (reference sequence). The CDR3 sequence is CASSSGQRGQETQYF. The CDR3 DNA sequence: TGTGCCAGCAGTTCTGGACAGAGGGGACAAGAGACCCAGTACTTC.

The chain recombines TRBV2 with TRBJ2-5; D not resolved. Trimming removed 4 bases at V and 5 bases at J, with 14 bases between. The CDR3 length is 14 residues. Germline assignment: CDR1 SNHLY and CDR2 FYNNEI. The CDR3 region is CASSARKSGETQYF. DNA for the CDR3: TGTGCCAGCAGTGCCCGAAAATCGGGCGAGACCCAGTACTTC.

This CDR3 reads CASSLVLDTIYF. The CDR3 coding sequence is TGTGCCAGCAGCTTAGTACTAGACACCATATATTTT. The V gene is TRBV7-9, the J gene TRBJ1-3; no definite D call. This CDR3 comprises 12 residues. The V gene's germline CDR1 is SEHNR and CDR2 FQNEAQ (reference sequence). V was shortened by 1 base and J by 8 bases, with 6 bases between the two germline ends.

J is TRBJ2-1 and V is TRBV6-6; D gene uncertain. CDR1 MNHNY and CDR2 SVGAGI come from the germline V gene (reference sequence). This CDR3 is built from 16 residues. Trimming took off 0 bases at V and 0 bases at J, with 9 bases between the two ends. The CDR3 DNA reads TGTGCCAGCAGTTACTCGAGACGGCTCTCCTACAATGAGCAGTTCTTC. Translating it yields CASSYSRRLSYNEQFF.

The chain uses TRBV7-2 and TRBJ1-1; the D gene is possibly TRBD1 (5 bases). Trimming shortened V by 4 bases and J by 4 bases, and 13 bases separated the two germline ends. There are 14 residues in the CDR3. Germline V gives CDR1 SGHTA, CDR2 FQGNSA. The CDR3, as DNA: TGTGCCAGCAGCTCCCGAGGCGGGGGCACTGAAGCTTTCTTT. Protein: CASSSRGGGTEAFF.

The chain employs TRBV2 and TRBJ1-2; D not certain. Trimming took 5 bases from V and 4 from J, leaving 14 bases between them. Per germline, CDR1 SNHLY and CDR2 FYNNEI. This CDR3 comprises 14 residues. CDR3 sequence reads: CASSSTGSGYGYTF. CDR3 DNA: TGTGCCAGCAGTTCCACGGGGTCTGGCTATGGCTACACCTTC.